The 26 T cell receptor beta chains given below trace back to one sample, sequenced in a study of cytomegalovirus exposure and HLA in healthy donors (dated by TCRdb to 2016 to 2017). The library was obtained by the immunoSEQ multiplex PCR assay. For the multiplex PCR, a mixture combining 60 forward primers for TCR Vbeta segments and 13 reverse primers for TCR Jbeta segments was used. Drawn from immuneACCESS, this table holds only the in-frame rearrangements with V and J called that TCRdb kept. Clones are partly lost; checked studies trace under half to an unresolved V gene and leave the rest unexplained. The sample table contains 99,000 or so clones; only one count was recorded for 70% to 75% of them. Roughly 1.2% of the sample rests with the top ten. The sequenced material came from PBMCs. These TCRs come from a man aged 40-49 years in good health and CMV-seronegative.

CDR3 in amino acids: CASSPGQTHQPQHF. The CDR3, as DNA: TGTGCCAGCAGCCCGGGACAGACCCATCAGCCCCAGCATTTT. The chain links TRBV7-9 to TRBJ1-5; 7 nucleotides match TRBD1. CDR3 length equals 14 residues. Germline V gene data show CDR1 as SEHNR and CDR2 as FQNEAQ (reference sequence). Unmatched junction bases numbered 6, after V lost 5 bases and J lost 5 bases.

This chain joins TRBV7-3 and TRBJ2-5; D is unresolved. The CDR3 has 14 amino acids. The V end lost 5 bases, the J end lost 5 bases, and 15 bases lay between the germline ends. Germline CDR1 and CDR2: SGHTA and FQGTGA. This CDR3 is CASSPSSSWETQYF. CDR3 DNA sequence: TGTGCCAGCAGCCCTTCATCTAGTTGGGAGACCCAGTACTTC.

This clone was counted a few times. The V call is TRBV6-6, the J call TRBJ2-1; no clear D gene. V shed 0 bases and J shed 6 bases, with 6 bases lying between them. From germline, CDR1 is MNHNY and CDR2 SVGAGI (reference sequence). The CDR3 spans 13 residues. The CDR3 nucleotides are TGTGCCAGCAGTTACTCGGCTAGCAATGAGCAGTTCTTC. As protein: CASSYSASNEQFF.

V is TRBV27 and J is TRBJ2-6; D is unclear. CDR1 is MNHEY, CDR2 SMNVEV, per germline (reference sequence). The CDR3 has 14 residues. The V end lost 3 bases, the J end lost 0 bases, and 3 bases lay between the germline ends. The chain's CDR3 is CASSFVSGANVLTF. In DNA, the CDR3 is TGTGCCAGCAGTTTCGTCTCTGGGGCCAACGTCCTGACTTTC. The full variable domain, rest sourced from reference TRBV27 and TRBJ2-6, is EAQVTQNPRYLITVTGKKLTVTCSQNMNHEYMSWYRQDPGLGLRQIYYSMNVEVTDKGDVPEGYKVSRKEKRNFPLILESPSPNQTSLYFCASSFVSGANVLTFGAGSRLTVL.

This clone has just a few counts. The CDR3 region is CASSQDTGLNSPLHF. The CDR3 DNA is TGTGCCAGCAGCCAAGACACAGGATTAAATTCACCCCTCCACTTT. The V and J genes are TRBV4-2 and TRBJ1-6; tentatively, D is TRBD1 (5 bases). Trimming removed 0 bases at V and 7 bases at J, with 10 bases between. The CDR3 runs 15 residues. Germline CDR1 LGHNA, CDR2 YNFKEQ.

The chain is built from TRBV7-6 and TRBJ2-7, with 8 nucleotides matching TRBD2. The germline V gene has CDR1 SGHVS and CDR2 FNYEAQ. The CDR3 totals 16 residues. The V segment lost 5 bases and the J segment 0 bases; nucleotides outside the gene matches: 9. The chain's CDR3 is CASSPTRGGASYEQYF. In DNA, the CDR3 is TGTGCCAGCAGCCCGACTCGGGGGGGCGCCTCCTACGAGCAGTACTTC.

This clone was seen a few times. The chain joins TRBV15 to TRBJ1-2, with TRBD1 identical over 7 bases. The CDR3 consists of 15 residues. Germline CDR1 is LNHNV and CDR2 is YYDKDF (reference sequence). J lost 7 bases, V lost 0 bases, and 8 bases had no gene match. The DNA for the CDR3 is TGTGCCACCAGCAGAGATCAGGGGGTGCTCCCTGGCTACACCTTC. Encoded protein: CATSRDQGVLPGYTF.

V gene TRBV28 combines with J gene TRBJ2-7, with a tentative D call TRBD1 (6 bases). Trimming removed 5 bases at V and 4 bases at J, with 15 bases between. CDR3 size: 14 residues. Germline lookup yields CDR1 MDHEN and CDR2 SYDVKM. CDR3 region: CASSVLRDIYEQYF. The CDR3 DNA follows: TGTGCCAGCAGTGTACTCCGGGACATATACGAGCAGTACTTC.

This rearrangement joins TRBV6-5 to TRBJ2-2; D is possibly TRBD1 (6 bases). This CDR3 is 16 amino acids long. V shed 2 bases and J shed 1 base, with 11 bases lying between them. CDR1 is MNHEY and CDR2 is SVGAGI in the germline V gene. In DNA form, the CDR3 reads TGTGCCAGCAGTTACGTTGGACAGATGAACACCGGGGAGCTGTTTTTT. Its protein is CASSYVGQMNTGELFF.

The rearrangement links TRBV5-1 to TRBJ1-1; D ambiguous. Trimming left V 6 bases short and J 1 base short, with 7 bases between. The CDR3 runs to 12 residues. CDR1 and CDR2 from the germline V gene are SGHRS and YFSETQ. The CDR3 loop reads CASTSGNTEAFF. The DNA for the CDR3 is TGCGCCAGCACTTCAGGGAACACTGAAGCTTTCTTT. The full variable domain, in which reference TRBV5-1 and TRBJ1-1 provide the parts outside the CDR3, is KAGVTQTPRYLIKTRGQQVTLSCSPISGHRSVSWYQQTPGQGLQFLFEYFSETQRNKGNFPGRFSGRQFSNSRSEMNVSTLELGDSALYLCASTSGNTEAFFGQGTRLTVV.

This clone was observed once. J is TRBJ1-5 and V is TRBV6-1, with D unresolved. The V and J ends lost 6 bases and 7 bases respectively, with 13 bases between them. Germline CDR1 is MNHNS and CDR2 is SASEGT. The CDR3 has 13 amino acids. CDR3 protein: CASRREFGQPQHF. CDR3 coding DNA: TGTGCCAGCAGGAGGGAGTTCGGACAGCCCCAGCATTTT.

The rearrangement uses TRBV6-1 and TRBJ2-7, with D possibly being TRBD2 (6 bases). Deletions cut 8 bases from V and 3 bases from J, with 14 bases between. CDR1 and CDR2 from the germline V gene are MNHNS and SASEGT. The CDR3 is made up of 13 amino acids. Written as DNA, the CDR3 is TGTGCCAGCGGGCCGGGGGTTGTCTACGAGCAGTACTTC. This gives the protein CASGPGVVYEQYF.

By share, this clone counts as medium-sized. The rearrangement links TRBV7-2 to TRBJ2-3; 8 nucleotides match TRBD1. CDR3 length: 14 amino acids. The germline gives CDR1 SGHTA, CDR2 FQGNSA. V lost 2 bases, J lost 6 bases, and 4 bases stayed unmatched. CDR3 in amino acids: CASSLQGASDTQYF. In nucleotides, the CDR3 is TGTGCCAGCAGCTTACAGGGGGCGTCTGATACGCAGTATTTT.

The gene calls are TRBV4-2 and TRBJ2-3; D perhaps matches TRBD2 (6 bases). CDR1 is LGHNA and CDR2 is YNFKEQ in the germline V gene. The V gene lost 4 bases and the J gene lost 5 bases, with 10 bases spanning the gap. The CDR3 runs to 13 residues. DNA for the CDR3: TGTGCCAGCAGCCGAGGGGAGGTAGATACGCAGTATTTT. Its protein product is CASSRGEVDTQYF.

The chain carries TRBV9 and TRBJ1-3; TRBD1 agrees at 7 bases. J gave up 0 bases and V 4 bases, and 4 bases lay outside the gene matches. CDR1 and CDR2 from the germline V gene are SGDLS and YYNGEE. CDR3 length: 15 amino acids. CDR3 sequence reads: CASSQQGFSGNTIYF. The CDR3 coding sequence is TGTGCCAGCAGCCAACAGGGGTTCTCTGGAAACACCATATATTTT.

This chain connects TRBV4-3 to TRBJ1-1, with unresolved D. The length of the CDR3 is 14 residues. V was clipped by 4 bases and J by 6 bases, with 15 bases between them. Germline V gene lookup returns CDR1 LGHNA and CDR2 YSLEER. The CDR3 loop reads CASSPARSRAEAFF. Written as DNA, the CDR3 is TGCGCCAGCAGCCCGGCGAGGTCGAGGGCTGAAGCTTTCTTT.

The chain has TRBV27 and TRBJ2-1, with TRBD2 identical over 13 bases. The CDR3 runs to 15 residues. With 5 bases clipped from V and 6 bases from J, the junction kept 4 bases outside the gene matches. Germline assignment: CDR1 MNHEY and CDR2 SMNVEV (reference sequence). The CDR3 region is CASSGGLAGSNEQFF. In DNA form, the CDR3 reads TGTGCCAGCAGTGGGGGACTAGCGGGATCCAATGAGCAGTTCTTC.

J is TRBJ2-1 and V is TRBV9; TRBD1 matches at 8 bases. The germline V gene encodes CDR1 SGDLS and CDR2 YYNGEE. This CDR3 has 15 amino acids. The V and J ends lost 0 bases and 9 bases, in that order; junction bases with no gene match: 8. CDR3 bases: TGTGCCAGCAGCGTAGTGTCAGGGGGCTTGAGTGAGCAGTTCTTC. Translation gives CASSVVSGGLSEQFF.

This chain uses TRBV5-1 with TRBJ1-4, with TRBD1 identical over 9 bases. This CDR3 has 15 amino acids. J gave up 5 bases and V 4 bases, and 6 bases lay outside the gene matches. Germline V lookup: CDR1 SGHRS, CDR2 YFSETQ. The CDR3 DNA reads as TGCGCCAGCAGCCCAAGTGGGACAGGGAATGAAAAACTGTTTTTT. This encodes CASSPSGTGNEKLFF.

This clone was counted a few times. The CDR3 loop reads CASSPGASSGTGLRNEQYF. Written as DNA, the CDR3 is TGTGCCAGCAGCCCCGGGGCCTCCTCCGGGACAGGGTTAAGGAACGAGCAGTACTTC. The chain is built from TRBV7-2 and TRBJ2-7; 9 nucleotides agree with TRBD1. The CDR3 totals 19 residues. V dropped 5 bases and J dropped 5; count of bases not matched to a gene: 22. Germline-derived CDR1 and CDR2 are SGHTA and FQGNSA.

This rearrangement joins TRBV14 to TRBJ1-4; D is unclear. The germline gives CDR1 SGHDN, CDR2 FVKESK. This CDR3 is 17 amino acids long. Trimming removed 0 bases from V and 6 bases from J, with 17 bases in between. CDR3 sequence reads: CASSQDRSGMWDEKLFF. CDR3 DNA: TGTGCCAGCAGCCAAGATAGGAGTGGCATGTGGGATGAAAAACTGTTTTTT.

This chain connects TRBV11-2 to TRBJ2-1; no firm D call. Germline CDR1 and CDR2: SGHAT and FQNNGV. Trimming cost V 5 bases and J 10 bases, with 9 bases left between them. This CDR3 has 11 residues. CDR3 nucleotides: TGTGCCAGCAGCCTCACCCGGGAGCAGTTCTTC. It is translated as CASSLTREQFF.

J is TRBJ2-1 and V is TRBV7-9; D possibly corresponds to TRBD2 (6 bases). The CDR3 totals 13 residues. Germline V gene lookup returns CDR1 SEHNR and CDR2 FQNEAQ (reference sequence). V was pared by 5 bases and J by 9 bases, with 14 bases between. The CDR3 region has the DNA TGTGCCAGCAGCACACGGGGGTACCTTGAGCAGTTCTTC. Its translation: CASSTRGYLEQFF.

This clone came up a few times. The rearrangement joins TRBV6-1 to TRBJ2-1; the D is unclear. This CDR3 region has 14 residues. Trimming took off 3 bases at V and 7 bases at J, with 13 bases between the two ends. Germline V gene data show CDR1 as MNHNS and CDR2 as SASEGT. For the CDR3, the DNA is TGTGCCAGCAGTGATCGGGTCGAAGGTAATGAGCAGTTCTTC. Protein: CASSDRVEGNEQFF.

This clone was seen once. This rearrangement joins TRBV6-5 to TRBJ2-1; 7 nucleotides agree with TRBD2. With V trimmed by 6 bases and J by 2 bases, 7 bases remained unmatched. This CDR3 is 15 amino acids long. Germline-derived CDR1 and CDR2 are MNHEY and SVGAGI. This CDR3 reads CASRTSGLTYNEQFF. The CDR3 nucleotides are TGTGCCAGCAGGACCTCGGGACTAACCTACAATGAGCAGTTCTTC.

The rearrangement joins TRBV6-5 to TRBJ2-5; tentatively, D is TRBD1 (6 bases). The germline V gene encodes CDR1 MNHEY and CDR2 SVGAGI. The CDR3 spans 14 residues. V gave up 6 bases and J gave up 5 bases, with 16 bases separating them. Written as DNA, the CDR3 is TGTGCCAGCAGAAACGATGGGGGCGGGGAGACCCAGTACTTC. Translating gives CASRNDGGGETQYF.